The 27 T cell receptor beta chains in this list originate from one sample, sequenced in a study of tumor and adjacent non-tumor tissue in lung cancer. RNA was extracted from bulk tissue without any cell sorting. TCRbeta libraries were built with three rounds of nested PCR, modified from ARM-PCR. TCRdb redid the calling of the multiplex PCR reads with MiXCR, one entry per CDR3 protein. The table includes more than 120,000 distinct CDR3 sequences, approximately 66% detected once. The source material was lung tumor tissue. These receptors were collected from a man aged 60-69 years with small cell lung cancer.

This clonotype was picked up a small number of times. This chain uses TRBV30 with TRBJ2-2, with D unclear. The V end lost 1 base, the J end lost 4 bases, and 7 bases lay between the germline ends. The germline gives CDR1 GTSNPN, CDR2 SVGIG (reference sequence). CDR3 size: 13 residues. The CDR3 reads CAWSASPTGELFF. In DNA form, the CDR3 reads TGTGCCTGGAGTGCGAGCCCCACCGGGGAGCTGTTTTTT.

The chain joins TRBV28 to TRBJ1-3, with 7 bases matching TRBD1. This CDR3 is built from 16 residues. Trimming took 6 bases from V and 0 from J; bases not matched to a gene: 8. Germline V gives CDR1 MDHEN, CDR2 SYDVKM. The CDR3 region is CASSIQGLSSGNTIYF. In nucleotides, the CDR3 is TGTGCCAGCAGCATACAGGGGTTGAGCTCTGGAAACACCATATATTTT.

The sample holds one count of this clonotype. One end of the junction is discordant with germline, which a read error may explain. The rearrangement joins TRBV29-1 to TRBJ2-1, with D tentatively TRBD1 or TRBD2 (5 bases each). The CDR3 spans 24 residues. From germline, CDR1 is SQVTM and CDR2 ANQGSEA. CDR3 sequence (DNA): TGCAGCGTTGAAGGGCGGAACAAGGGCCCACAGAAGGAAGGACGGGGCCAGGGCTACAATGAGAAGTTCTTC. It is translated as CSVEGRNKGPQKEGRGQGYNEKFF.

This chain joins TRBV24-1 and TRBJ2-5; D not certain. The CDR3 runs 13 residues. V lost 4 bases to trimming and J lost 1 base, with 6 bases between them. Germline lookup yields CDR1 KGHDR and CDR2 SFDVKD. CDR3 sequence (DNA): TGTGCCACCAGTGAAAAGACCCAAGAGACCCAGTACTTC. The encoded protein is CATSEKTQETQYF.

Details on this clonotype: A much larger clone is a single base away; this may be a read error. This chain joins TRBV20-1 and TRBJ2-2, with unresolved D. Per germline, CDR1 DFQATT and CDR2 SNEGSKA (reference sequence). Trimming left V 0 bases short and J 7 bases short, with 9 bases between. The CDR3 spans 13 residues. The chain's CDR3 is CSAREVHFGELFF. The CDR3 DNA reads TGCAGTGCTAGAGAGGTACATTTCGGGGAGCTGTTTTTT.

This chain connects TRBV10-2 to TRBJ2-7; no reliable D call. Germline CDR1 reads WSHSY; CDR2 reads SAAADI. The V and J ends lost 6 bases and 3 bases respectively, with 6 bases between them. The CDR3 has 11 amino acids. The CDR3 region is CASRHSYEQYF. The DNA for the CDR3 is TGCGCCAGCAGGCACAGCTACGAGCAGTACTTC.

This clonotype was recorded once. An end of the junction does not agree with germline; a read error may underlie this. The rearrangement uses TRBV6-5 and TRBJ2-1; TRBD1 matches 8 bases. Germline V lookup: CDR1 MNHEY, CDR2 SVGAGI. CDR3 length: 14 amino acids. CDR3 protein: CASSRQGSYNERSF. CDR3 sequence (DNA): TGTGCCAGCAGTCGACAGGGGTCCTACAATGAGCGATCCTTC.

The chain carries TRBV20-1 and TRBJ2-5; D is unclear. Trimming pared 4 bases from V and 9 bases from J, leaving 12 bases between. CDR1 is DFQATT, CDR2 SNEGSKA, per germline (reference sequence). This CDR3 is 11 amino acids long. CDR3 in DNA: TGCAGTGCTATAGGTATAAAAGCCCAGTACTTC. This sequence encodes CSAIGIKAQYF.

This clonotype was detected ten times or more. V usage is TRBV20-1 and J usage is TRBJ2-2; 14 positions match TRBD2. The junction had 8 bases not matched to a gene; V was cut back by 7 bases and J by 4 bases. The CDR3 has 16 residues. Germline CDR1 is DFQATT and CDR2 is SNEGSKA (reference sequence). The DNA for the CDR3 is TGCAGTGTAACCGGGACTAGCGGGAGAGCCACCGGGGAGCTGTTTTTT. It specifies CSVTGTSGRATGELFF.

On this clonotype: This likely comes from a read error, as the CDR3 has no conserved phenylalanine or tryptophan at its end. The chain combines TRBV6-1 with TRBJ2-7; 10 nucleotides agree with TRBD1. V gave up 3 bases and J gave up 7 bases; unmatched junction bases: 6. This CDR3 comprises 14 residues. The germline V gene has CDR1 MNHNS and CDR2 SASEGT. The CDR3 nucleotides are TGTGCCAGCAGTGAGCCCTGGACAGGGGGGGAGCAGTACCTC. Translating gives CASSEPWTGGEQYL.

About this clonotype: Just one base apart from a much larger clone, this may be a read error. This chain joins TRBV4-1 and TRBJ1-4, with a possible D match to TRBD1 (5 bases). The CDR3 totals 16 residues. CDR1 is MGHRA and CDR2 is YSYEKL in the germline V gene. The CDR3, as DNA: TGCGCCAGCAGCCGGCGAGAAGGGGCAACTAATGAAATACTGTTTTTT. Its translation: CASSRREGATNEILFF.

The V call is TRBV29-1, the J call TRBJ2-3; 7 bases fit TRBD2. The CDR3 runs to 14 residues. The J segment lost 8 bases and the V segment lost 5 bases, leaving 13 bases of the junction unmatched. The V gene's germline CDR1 is SQVTM and CDR2 ANQGSEA. The CDR3 DNA sequence: TGCAGCGTTTTAACTAGCGTGAGGATGGTTACGCAGTATTTT. Translating gives CSVLTSVRMVTQYF.

This clonotype was counted once. A junction end diverges from the germline sequence, so it may reflect a read error. The rearrangement joins TRBV6-1 to TRBJ1-1; no firm D call. This CDR3 contains 13 residues. The germline CDR1 and CDR2 sequences are MNHNS and SASEGT. The CDR3 here is CACSGLMSTEAFF. The DNA of the CDR3 is TGTGCCTGCAGTGGATTGATGAGCACTGAAGCTTTCTTT.

Details on this clonotype: A read error may be the cause here, since a much bigger clone is one base away. The chain couples TRBV20-1 to TRBJ2-3, with 7 bases lining up with TRBD1. The V gene's germline CDR1 is DFQATT and CDR2 SNEGSKA (reference sequence). The length of the CDR3 is 18 residues. Germline trimming cut 8 bases from V and 4 bases from J; bases unmatched to any gene: 24. The CDR3 sequence is CSPHGWLELGGKPDTQYF. The CDR3 nucleotides read TGCAGTCCCCATGGGTGGCTCGAGTTAGGGGGCAAGCCAGATACGCAGTATTTT.

As regards this clonotype: The CDR3 does not end in the conserved phenylalanine or tryptophan, so this is likely a read error. V is TRBV11-3 and J is TRBJ1-6; D is unresolved. V lost 10 bases to trimming and J lost 9 bases, with 16 bases between them. The CDR3 length is 13 residues. Germline V gene data show CDR1 as SGHNT and CDR2 as YENEEA. The CDR3 protein is CANSPRGLSPLHC. CDR3 bases: TGTGCCAACAGTCCCAGAGGACTTTCACCCCTCCACTGT.

To note about this clonotype: One base away lies a much larger clone, so this may be a sequencing read error. This chain joins TRBV20-1 and TRBJ1-2; D is possibly TRBD1 (6 bases). The CDR3 length is 14 residues. Per germline, CDR1 DFQATT and CDR2 SNEGSKA (reference sequence). The CDR3 DNA reads TGCAGTGCTAGTCTCGCCGTAAGGGGGGGTGGCTGCACCTTC. This sequence encodes CSASLAVRGGGCTF.

The chain is built from TRBV20-1 and TRBJ2-7; D is unresolved. The CDR3 is 14 amino acids. From germline, CDR1 is DFQATT and CDR2 SNEGSKA (reference sequence). This chain's CDR3 is CSVRPLRGSYEQYV. CDR3 DNA sequence: TGCAGTGTTAGGCCCCTTCGCGGCTCCTACGAGCAGTACGTT.

V is TRBV12-3 or TRBV12-4 and J is TRBJ2-3; no reliable D call. The CDR3 covers 14 residues. Trimming stripped 1 base from V and 3 bases from J, with 8 bases between. CDR3 DNA sequence: TGTGCCAGCAGTTTAGGGGAAAGGACAGATACGCAGTATTTT. Translating gives CASSLGERTDTQYF.

This clonotype was counted ten times or more. The rearrangement joins TRBV20-1 to TRBJ2-3; no clear D gene. The CDR3 length is 14 residues. From germline, CDR1 is DFQATT and CDR2 SNEGSKA (reference sequence). Trimming took 3 bases from V and 0 from J, leaving 10 bases between them. This chain's CDR3 is CSARDPLSTDTQYF. The CDR3 region has the DNA TGCAGTGCTAGGGACCCACTCAGCACAGATACGCAGTATTTT.

This clonotype was recorded at least ten times. The genes are TRBV5-4 and TRBJ2-7; D uncertain. V was clipped by 0 bases and J by 6 bases, with 10 bases between them. Germline CDR1 SGHNT, CDR2 YYREEE (reference sequence). The CDR3 contains 13 residues. The CDR3 reads CASSLVPSGEQYF. CDR3 nucleotides: TGTGCCAGCAGCTTGGTCCCCTCCGGCGAGCAGTACTTC.

J is TRBJ2-2 and V is TRBV11-3, with 16 bases lining up with TRBD2. Germline-derived CDR1 and CDR2 are SGHNT and YENEEA. The V gene end was trimmed by 10 bases and the J gene end by 11 bases; junction bases not matched to a gene: 22. The CDR3 consists of 19 residues. The CDR3 bases are TGTGCCAACATCCCGAGGGGACTAGCGGGAGGGTCCTCATATGGTGAGCTGTTTTTT. Encoded protein: CANIPRGLAGGSSYGELFF.

Comments on this clonotype: The conserved phenylalanine or tryptophan is not found at the CDR3 terminus, so this likely reflects a read error. Because the CDR3's place on the DNA is in doubt, the DNA is left out and the CDR3 is given as listed by TCRdb. V gene TRBV6-1 combines with J gene TRBJ1-1. With termini counted, the CDR3 has 13 amino acids. Germline CDR1 is MNHNS and CDR2 is SASEGT. The chain's CDR3 is CASTGRRNTETFC.

The chain couples TRBV20-1 to TRBJ1-6; a weak D match, TRBD1 (5 bases). This CDR3 contains 14 residues. V lost 1 base and J 10 bases, leaving 14 bases between the germline ends. CDR1 is DFQATT, CDR2 SNEGSKA, per germline (reference sequence). The CDR3: CSARAGPAGSPLHF. CDR3 nucleotides: TGCAGTGCTAGAGCTGGGCCAGCAGGGTCACCCCTCCACTTT.

This clonotype counts as medium-sized (0.01 to 0.1%). V is TRBV11-2 and J is TRBJ1-2; D might be TRBD1 (6 bases). Germline values: CDR1 SGHAT, CDR2 FQNNGV. The CDR3 is 14 amino acids. V dropped 5 bases and J dropped 2 bases, with 12 bases sitting between them. The CDR3 loop reads CASSQGGQNYGYTF. The CDR3 DNA is TGTGCCAGCAGCCAAGGGGGTCAGAACTATGGCTACACCTTC.

This clonotype came up a few times. The chain has TRBV25-1 and TRBJ2-2; 7 positions match TRBD2. The length of the CDR3 is 16 residues. Trimming removed 5 bases from V and 0 bases from J; junction bases left unmatched: 6. Per germline, CDR1 MGHDK and CDR2 SYGVNS. CDR3 coding DNA: TGTGCCAGCAGTCCCGCGGGGGTTCCGAACACCGGGGAGCTGTTTTTT. It specifies CASSPAGVPNTGELFF.

The chain is built from TRBV12-3 or TRBV12-4 and TRBJ2-3; possibly TRBD1 for D (5 bases). CDR3 length equals 19 residues. The CDR3 is CASSYSRVRIVLCTDTQYF. CDR3 DNA sequence: TGTGCAAGTAGTTATTCCAGGGTGCGAATAGTCCTCTGCACAGATACGCAGTATTTT.

About this clonotype: One end of the junction does not line up with germline, which may come from a read error. This chain links TRBV6-1 with TRBJ1-4, with D maybe TRBD1 (5 bases). This CDR3 has 14 residues. Germline CDR1 is MNHNS and CDR2 is SASEGT. CDR3 loop: CASSREGVREKPFF. CDR3 nucleotides: TGTGCCAGCAGTAGGGAAGGGGTTCGGGAAAAACCGTTTTTT.